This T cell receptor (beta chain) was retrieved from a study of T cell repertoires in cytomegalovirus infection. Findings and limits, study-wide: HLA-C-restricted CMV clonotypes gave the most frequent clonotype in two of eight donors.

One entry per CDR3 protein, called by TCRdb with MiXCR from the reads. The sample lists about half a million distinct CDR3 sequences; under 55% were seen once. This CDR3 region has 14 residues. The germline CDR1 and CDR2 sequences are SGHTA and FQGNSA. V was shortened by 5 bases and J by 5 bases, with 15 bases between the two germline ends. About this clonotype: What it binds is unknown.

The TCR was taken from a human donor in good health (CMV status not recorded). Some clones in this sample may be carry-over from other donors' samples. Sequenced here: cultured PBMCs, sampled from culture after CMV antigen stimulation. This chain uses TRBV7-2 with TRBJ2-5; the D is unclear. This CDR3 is CASSPSLGMETQYF. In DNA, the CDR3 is TGTGCCAGCAGCCCGTCCCTGGGTATGGAGACCCAGTACTTC. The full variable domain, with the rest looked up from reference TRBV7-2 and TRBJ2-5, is GAGVSQSPSNKVTEKGKDVELRCDPISGHTALYWYRQSLGQGLEFLIYFQGNSAPDKSGLPSDRFSAERTGGSVSTLTIQRTQQEDSAVYLCASSPSLGMETQYFGPGTRLLVL.